This entry is about one T cell receptor beta chain. The antigen this receptor binds is unknown. No quality values exist for individual bases; no much larger clone is one base distant. Other DNA sequences in this sample translate to the same CDR3. The library was built by means of the immunoSEQ multiplex PCR assay. The table was pulled from immuneACCESS by TCRdb, which kept in-frame rearrangements only. Such tables lose some clones; where checked, under half of the loss comes from unresolved V genes, and the rest has no known cause. This sample is represented by 90,000 to 150,000 clones; 85% to 90% of them were singletons. The ten largest clones add up to roughly 12% of the sample. Counted from cysteine to phenylalanine, this CDR3 has 17 amino acids. This entry keeps only the CDR3 DNA: 51 bases, framed from base 1. Germline trimming amounts to 3 bases on V and 3 bases on J, with 7 as the count of junction bases outside the gene matches. CDR1 and CDR2 are read off the germline V gene as SGHRS and YFSETQ.

These data belong to a study of control samples from healthy donors and cancer patients (dated by TCRdb to about 2020). The V and J segments used are TRBV5-1 and TRBJ1-4, with 11 bases in between that match TRBD1. The clonotype was recovered from a young man in good health. Sequencing used blood. The DNA sequence is given as TGCGCCAGCAGCTCGGGACAGGGGGGTTCGGCTAATGAAAAACTGTTTTTT. This yields the protein CASSSGQGGSANEKLFF.